Reported below is one T cell receptor beta chain. The CDR3 is made up of 15 amino acids. V trimming: 5 bases; J trimming: 8 bases; junction bases outside the gene matches: 7. Germline CDR1 and CDR2: MNHEY and SMNVEV (reference sequence). How the authors handled the data: Reference gene primer amplification in the assay estimated nucleated cell counts. Clones were read by immunoSEQ multiplex PCR, and TCRdb kept only the in-frame ones, dropping some. The D gene and trimming were derived from the DNA, and the V and J assignments and clone size from that table. The sample lists 150,000 or so clones; approximately 90% were seen once. This specimen belongs to a study of blood T cell repertoires in COVID-19. Study-level information: Both acute and convalescent COVID-19 samples were obtained from the United States, Italy and Spain. The analysed material was cDNA or gDNA that came from T cells, B-cell-depleted T cells, or PBMCs.

The source material was peripheral blood. The rearrangement joins TRBV27 to TRBJ2-1; the match to TRBD2 covers 12 bases. This receptor was identified in a man over 45 with acute or convalescent COVID-19. CDR3 region: CASSPSGRARDEQFF. DNA for the CDR3: TGTGCCAGCAGTCCTAGCGGGAGGGCCAGAGATGAGCAGTTCTTC.